The clone carrying this TCR beta chain was counted a single time. Antigen: not known. These data belong to a study of STAT5B mutations in CD4+ large granular lymphocyte leukemia. TCRdb's copy holds only in-frame clones and misses some; the assay was immunoSEQ multiplex PCR. The top ten clones hold 30% of a sample with 20,000 or so clones, 70% of them seen once. V lost 8 bases and J lost 6, with 1 base in between. CDR1 is MNHEY and CDR2 is SMNVEV in the germline V gene (reference sequence). The CDR3 covers 8 residues. Points from the study as a whole: Top patient clones used TRBV06 genes more often: 8/27 versus 2/35 in controls.

Sequenced sample: CD4+ T cells from blood buffy coats. The chain joins TRBV27 to TRBJ1-1; D call uncertain. The source is a human donor in good health. CDR3 nucleotide sequence: TGTGCCAGCGCTGAAGCTTTCTTT. Its translation: CASAEAFF.